The T cell receptor (beta chain) under discussion was sequenced for a study of monozygotic twins with inflammatory bowel disease. Findings and caveats of the study: Compared with healthy twins, IBD patients shared fewer clonotypes with others, especially with disease activity.

For this clonotype: The antigen remains undetermined.

Using the 5' RACE reads, TCRdb records one entry per CDR3 protein without DNA. In all, the sample yields about 210,000 distinct CDR3 sequences. This TCR was recovered from a human donor with ulcerative colitis or Crohn's disease, or a healthy co-twin of an affected twin (not recorded which). The specimen was blood.

CDR3 amino acids: CASSSGTSSGNTIYF. This rearrangement joins TRBV7-2 to TRBJ1-3. The V gene's germline CDR1 is SGHTA and CDR2 FQGNSA. The CDR3 length is 15 residues.